This T cell receptor (beta chain) was retrieved from a study of T-cell memory formation after mild COVID-19. General study findings and limits: Contracting clones localized mainly to CM and EM when CD4+ and mainly to EMRA when CD8+. There were some responding clones in pre-infection memory, which suggested that cross-reactive memory had joined.

V dropped 4 bases and J dropped 2 bases, with 16 bases sitting between them. The CDR3 runs 15 residues. Germline V CDR1 and CDR2: SGHRS, YFSETQ. MiXCR, run by TCRdb on the 5' RACE reads, gives a single entry per CDR3 protein. This sample carries about 110,000 distinct CDR3 sequences, approximately 15% of them seen once, and the ten largest clones take 35% to 40%. Comment on this clonotype: Antigen specificity is unknown.

The material sequenced was PBMCs or a T cell subset sorted from them (not recorded which). The TCR was taken from a man younger than 30 who had mild COVID-19 (a few samples of this study predate the infection). Cell type and time point are not known. The chain employs TRBV5-1 and TRBJ2-7; the D gene is possibly TRBD2 (5 bases). CDR3: CASSPRGFEPYEQYF. CDR3 DNA: TGCGCCAGCAGCCCCCGGGGATTTGAGCCCTACGAGCAGTACTTC.